Listed here are 23 T cell receptor beta chains from one sample, sequenced in a study of blood T cell repertoires in COVID-19. The method was immunoSEQ multiplex PCR; TCRdb's version includes in-frame clones alone and lacks a portion of them. The table includes about 320,000 clones, roughly 85% detected once. The source material was PBMCs or T cells enriched from blood (not recorded which). The receptors derive from a woman aged 25 to 45 who had recovered from COVID-19.

V usage is TRBV6-5 and J usage is TRBJ1-3; D call uncertain. The germline V and J ends were trimmed by 6 bases and 4 bases, with 13 bases remaining between them. The CDR3 extends over 14 amino acids. Germline values: CDR1 MNHEY, CDR2 SVGAGI. CDR3 bases: TGTGCCAGCAGCCACAGTGGTTTCGGAAACACCATATATTTT. The encoded protein is CASSHSGFGNTIYF.

The chain links TRBV29-1 to TRBJ1-1; 11 positions agree with TRBD1. The CDR3 is 14 residues long. J was trimmed by 8 bases and V by 3 bases; bases with no gene match: 8. Germline CDR1 SQVTM, CDR2 ANQGSEA. CDR3 nucleotides: TGCAGCGTTGATACCCGGGACAGGGGGAAAGAAGCTTTCTTT. Its translation: CSVDTRDRGKEAFF.

The V call is TRBV6-6, the J call TRBJ2-4; D perhaps matches TRBD2 (5 bases). From germline, CDR1 is MNHNY and CDR2 SVGAGI (reference sequence). Trimming stripped 5 bases from V and 5 bases from J, with 13 bases between. The CDR3 spans 14 residues. The CDR3 nucleotides are TGTGCCAGCAGTCAAAACCAGGAGGAAAACATTCAGTACTTC. Its protein is CASSQNQEENIQYF.

This clone was found a few times. The V call is TRBV19, the J call TRBJ1-1; D call uncertain. There are 15 residues in the CDR3. Germline CDR1 LNHDA, CDR2 SQIVND (reference sequence). The germline V and J ends were trimmed by 10 bases and 4 bases, with 22 bases remaining between them. The DNA for the CDR3 is TGTGCCACCATCCCCCGCGGGAGCCGCGGCACTGAAGCTTTCTTT. This translates into CATIPRGSRGTEAFF.

A single count supports this clone. CDR3 coding DNA: TGTGCCTGGAGTGTACGGGACAGGGGCTCTGGCTACACCTTC. It specifies CAWSVRDRGSGYTF. This chain joins TRBV30 and TRBJ1-2, with 10 positions matching TRBD1. The germline CDR1 and CDR2 sequences are GTSNPN and SVGIG (reference sequence). With V trimmed by 0 bases and J by 7 bases, 5 bases remained unmatched. This CDR3 is built from 14 residues.

The chain carries TRBV7-9 and TRBJ1-4; 7 bases fit TRBD1. Germline lookup yields CDR1 SEHNR and CDR2 FQNEAQ (reference sequence). There are 16 residues in the CDR3. Trimming took 2 bases from V and 5 from J; bases not matched to a gene: 8. CDR3 amino acids: CASSLSMGQLNEKLFF. In nucleotides, the CDR3 is TGTGCCAGCAGCTTAAGCATGGGACAGCTAAATGAAAAACTGTTTTTT. The full variable domain, in which reference TRBV7-9 and TRBJ1-4 provide the parts outside the CDR3, is DTGVSQNPRHKITKRGQNVTFRCDPISEHNRLYWYRQTLGQGPEFLTYFQNEAQLEKSRLLSDRFSAERPKGSFSTLEIQRTEQGDSAMYLCASSLSMGQLNEKLFFGSGTQLSVL.

The chain employs TRBV12-5 and TRBJ2-1; TRBD1 agrees at 9 bases. CDR1 and CDR2 (germline): LGHNT, FRNRAP. J was trimmed by 2 bases and V by 6 bases; bases with no gene match: 5. This CDR3 has 15 amino acids. CDR3 bases: TGTGCTAGTGGCCCAGGGACAGGGACCTACAATGAGCAGTTCTTC. Its translation is CASGPGTGTYNEQFF.

V is TRBV5-4 and J is TRBJ2-7; TRBD2 matches at 10 bases. CDR1 is SGHNT and CDR2 is YYREEE in the germline V gene (reference sequence). The V and J ends lost 5 bases and 3 bases, in that order; junction bases with no gene match: 5. This CDR3 contains 14 residues. The CDR3 protein is CASSQAGGLYEQYF. The CDR3 DNA reads TGTGCCAGCAGTCAAGCGGGGGGGCTCTACGAGCAGTACTTC.

The chain carries TRBV30 and TRBJ1-1, with TRBD1 matching 8 bases. V trimming: 6 bases; J trimming: 4 bases; junction bases outside the gene matches: 10. CDR3 length: 14 residues. Germline CDR1 is GTSNPN and CDR2 is SVGIG (reference sequence). CDR3 sequence: CACSHKTGGTEAFF. The DNA for the CDR3 is TGTGCCTGCTCACACAAAACAGGGGGCACTGAAGCTTTCTTT.

The genes are TRBV4-1 and TRBJ1-1; D is unresolved. The CDR3 has 16 amino acids. In germline, CDR1 is MGHRA, CDR2 YSYEKL. Trimming took 1 base from V and 3 from J, leaving 15 bases between them. CDR3 in DNA: TGCGCCAGCAGCCAAGTTAGGCCTAACGGGGACACTGAAGCTTTCTTT. Translation: CASSQVRPNGDTEAFF.

This clone was detected only once. The J gene is TRBJ2-2, the V gene TRBV4-1; a possible D gene is TRBD2 (5 bases). Per the germline V gene, CDR1 is MGHRA and CDR2 is YSYEKL. CDR3 size: 16 residues. Trimming pared 5 bases from V and 6 bases from J, leaving 19 bases between. CDR3: CASSSLDLLVSGELFF. The CDR3 region has the DNA TGCGCCAGCAGCAGCCTCGATTTACTAGTCTCCGGGGAGCTGTTTTTT.

The rearrangement links TRBV29-1 to TRBJ1-2, with a possible D match to TRBD1 (5 bases). The CDR3 is 14 residues long. Trimming took off 6 bases at V and 1 base at J, with 15 bases between the two ends. Germline V gene data show CDR1 as SQVTM and CDR2 as ANQGSEA. The CDR3 region is CSVLTDHFNYGYTF. DNA for the CDR3: TGCAGCGTCCTGACAGATCATTTTAACTATGGCTACACCTTC.

The chain couples TRBV5-1 to TRBJ1-6; 7 bases line up with TRBD1. From germline, CDR1 is SGHRS and CDR2 YFSETQ. V shed 4 bases, J shed 7 bases, and the junction held 8 bases outside the gene matches. This CDR3 has 15 residues. This CDR3 is CASSPGGPLNSPLHF. The CDR3 DNA follows: TGCGCCAGCAGCCCAGGGGGACCGCTCAATTCACCCCTCCACTTT.

The table lists this clone with a count of one. V gene TRBV25-1 combines with J gene TRBJ1-1, with D uncertain. The germline V gene has CDR1 MGHDK and CDR2 SYGVNS. The length of the CDR3 is 16 residues. V shed 7 bases and J shed 0 bases, with 18 bases lying between them. The CDR3 DNA reads as TGTGCCAGCACGAAACCTGGGCCAGCTATGAACACTGAAGCTTTCTTT. Translation: CASTKPGPAMNTEAFF.

The genes are TRBV4-1 and TRBJ1-2; 8 bases are shared with TRBD1. CDR3 size: 15 residues. The V segment lost 2 bases and the J segment 6 bases; nucleotides outside the gene matches: 8. Germline V lookup: CDR1 MGHRA, CDR2 YSYEKL. Here the CDR3 reads CASSQLWQGAHGYTF. In DNA, the CDR3 is TGCGCCAGCAGCCAACTATGGCAGGGGGCTCATGGCTACACCTTC.

The chain combines TRBV2 with TRBJ1-2; possibly TRBD1 for D (6 bases). This CDR3 has 14 amino acids. Germline CDR1 is SNHLY and CDR2 is FYNNEI. Between the trimmed V and J ends, which lost 5 bases and 8 bases, there was a span of 18 bases. The CDR3 region has the DNA TGTGCCAGCAGTACCGGACAGACTCTCCGGGGCTACACCTTC. The encoded protein is CASSTGQTLRGYTF. The whole variable domain, remainder taken from reference TRBV2 and TRBJ1-2, is EPEVTQTPSHQVTQMGQEVILRCVPISNHLYFYWYRQILGQKVEFLVSFYNNEISEKSEIFDDQFSVERPDGSNFTLKIRSTKLEDSAMYFCASSTGQTLRGYTFGSGTRLTVV.

The chain employs TRBV7-2 and TRBJ1-3; 7 bases are shared with TRBD1. The CDR3 totals 15 residues. Trimming cost V 4 bases and J 3 bases; bases outside gene matches: 6. Per germline, CDR1 SGHTA and CDR2 FQGNSA. This CDR3 is CASSSYRGIGNTIYF. The CDR3 DNA reads TGTGCCAGCAGCTCCTACAGGGGAATTGGAAACACCATATATTTT. Full variable domain (missing parts from reference TRBV7-2 and TRBJ1-3): GAGVSQSPSNKVTEKGKDVELRCDPISGHTALYWYRQSLGQGLEFLIYFQGNSAPDKSGLPSDRFSAERTGGSVSTLTIQRTQQEDSAVYLCASSSYRGIGNTIYFGEGSWLTVV.

This chain joins TRBV7-2 and TRBJ1-5; no clear D gene. Trimming shortened V by 4 bases and J by 1 base, and 11 bases separated the two germline ends. The CDR3 is 15 residues long. Looked up from germline, CDR1 is SGHTA and CDR2 is FQGNSA. DNA for the CDR3: TGTGCCAGCAGCTCTCTGACACAGAGCAATCAGCCCCAGCATTTT. It is translated as CASSSLTQSNQPQHF.

This rearrangement joins TRBV6-9 to TRBJ1-1; 7 bases line up with TRBD1. Germline loops: CDR1 MNHGY, CDR2 SVAAGI. V trimming: 8 bases; J trimming: 5 bases; junction bases outside the gene matches: 8. The CDR3 sequence is 13 residues long. DNA of the CDR3: TGTGCCAGCGTCATACAGGGGATGACTGAAGCTTTCTTT. This sequence encodes CASVIQGMTEAFF.

The J gene is TRBJ2-3, the V gene TRBV5-1; tentatively, D is TRBD1 (5 bases). Trimming left V 7 bases short and J 4 bases short, with 16 bases between. The germline gives CDR1 SGHRS, CDR2 YFSETQ. This CDR3 spans 14 amino acids. CDR3 nucleotide sequence: TGCGCCAGCGGGGCCGACCCCCAGCCAGATACGCAGTATTTT. Protein sequence: CASGADPQPDTQYF.

V gene TRBV4-1 combines with J gene TRBJ1-6; 10 bases match TRBD1. Germline lookup yields CDR1 MGHRA and CDR2 YSYEKL. J was trimmed by 14 bases and V by 1 base; bases with no gene match: 11. The CDR3 has 16 residues. DNA of the CDR3: TGCGCCAGCAGCCAAGCTACCCGGGACAGGGGAAGATCCCTCCACTTT. It specifies CASSQATRDRGRSLHF.

The chain combines TRBV4-1 with TRBJ1-3, with D uncertain. CDR1 MGHRA and CDR2 YSYEKL come from the germline V gene. Trimming removed 1 base at V and 0 bases at J, with 10 bases between. This CDR3 has 16 amino acids. The CDR3 DNA is TGCGCCAGCAGCCAAGGGTCACATCTCTCTGGAAACACCATATATTTT. It specifies CASSQGSHLSGNTIYF.

The V gene is TRBV15, the J gene TRBJ1-6; 8 bases align to TRBD1. This CDR3 is built from 15 residues. Germline V gene data show CDR1 as LNHNV and CDR2 as YYDKDF (reference sequence). J lost 5 bases, V lost 4 bases, and 4 bases had no gene match. CDR3 residues: CATSTGQGDNSPLHF. In DNA form, the CDR3 reads TGTGCCACCAGCACCGGACAGGGCGATAATTCACCCCTCCACTTT.